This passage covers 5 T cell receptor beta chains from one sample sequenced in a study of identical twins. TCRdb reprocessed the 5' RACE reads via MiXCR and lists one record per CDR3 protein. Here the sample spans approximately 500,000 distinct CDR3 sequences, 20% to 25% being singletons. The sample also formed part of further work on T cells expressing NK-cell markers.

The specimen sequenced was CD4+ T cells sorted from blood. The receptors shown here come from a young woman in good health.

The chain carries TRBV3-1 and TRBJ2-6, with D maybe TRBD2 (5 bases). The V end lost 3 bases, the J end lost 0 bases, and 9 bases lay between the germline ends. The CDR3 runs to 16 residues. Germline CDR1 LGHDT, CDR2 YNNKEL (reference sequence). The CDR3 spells CASSQRRTSGANVLTF. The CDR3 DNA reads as TGTGCCAGCAGCCAGAGGAGGACCTCTGGGGCCAACGTCCTGACTTTC.

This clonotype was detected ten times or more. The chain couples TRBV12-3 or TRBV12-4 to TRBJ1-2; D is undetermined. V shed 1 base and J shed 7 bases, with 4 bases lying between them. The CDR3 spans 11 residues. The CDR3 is CASSLGPGYTF. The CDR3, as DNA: TGTGCCAGCAGTTTAGGCCCTGGCTACACCTTC.

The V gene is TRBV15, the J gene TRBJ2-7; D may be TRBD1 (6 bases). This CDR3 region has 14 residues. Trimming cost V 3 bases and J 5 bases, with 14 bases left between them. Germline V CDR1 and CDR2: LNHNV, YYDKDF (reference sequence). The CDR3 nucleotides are TGTGCCACCAGCAGGAACACCCAGGGGAACGAGCAGTACTTC. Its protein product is CATSRNTQGNEQYF.

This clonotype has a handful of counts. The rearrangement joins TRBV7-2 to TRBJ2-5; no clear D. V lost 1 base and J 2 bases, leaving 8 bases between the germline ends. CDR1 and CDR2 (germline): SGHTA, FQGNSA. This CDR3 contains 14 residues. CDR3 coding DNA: TGTGCCAGCAGCTTAGGCGACGTTCAAGAGACCCAGTACTTC. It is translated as CASSLGDVQETQYF.

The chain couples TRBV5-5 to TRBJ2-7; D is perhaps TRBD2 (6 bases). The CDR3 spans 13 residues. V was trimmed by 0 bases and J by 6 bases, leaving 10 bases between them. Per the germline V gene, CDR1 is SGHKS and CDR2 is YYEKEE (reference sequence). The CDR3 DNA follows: TGTGCCAGCAGCTTGGAGGTGGGAGGCGAGCAGTACTTC. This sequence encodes CASSLEVGGEQYF.